A single sample gave rise to the 6 T cell receptor beta chains below, sequenced in a study of PD-1 blockade in mismatch repair-deficient tumors. The data were produced by immunoSEQ multiplex PCR, yet TCRdb's version contains in-frame clones alone and is incomplete. Of roughly 120,000 clones in the sample, about 74% were seen once. Here the sequenced sample was peripheral blood, taken roughly 13 months after starting pembrolizumab. The receptors originated from an adult with mismatch repair-deficient cancer.

This clone has only one observation. The gene calls are TRBV7-2 and TRBJ1-2; D is uncertain. The CDR3 loop spans 15 amino acids. The germline gives CDR1 SGHTA, CDR2 FQGNSA. V was clipped by 1 base and J by 4 bases, with 13 bases between them. The CDR3 loop is CASSLDSRLGYGYTF. CDR3 nucleotides: TGTGCCAGCAGCTTAGACTCAAGGCTGGGCTATGGCTACACCTTC.

The chain employs TRBV4-1 and TRBJ2-1; 9 positions match TRBD2. J was trimmed by 2 bases and V by 2 bases; bases with no gene match: 4. This CDR3 is 16 amino acids long. Germline assignment: CDR1 MGHRA and CDR2 YSYEKL. The CDR3 coding sequence is TGCGCCAGCAGCCAAAGACCTAGCGGGACCTACAATGAGCAGTTCTTC. This codes for CASSQRPSGTYNEQFF.

This chain links TRBV27 with TRBJ1-2; maybe TRBD1 (6 bases). With 6 bases removed from V and 0 bases from J, the gap between germline ends came to 11 bases. This CDR3 contains 14 residues. CDR1 is MNHEY and CDR2 is SMNVEV in the germline V gene (reference sequence). In nucleotides, the CDR3 is TGTGCCAGCAGCCGGACAGAAGCTAACTATGGCTACACCTTC. It codes for CASSRTEANYGYTF.

In its sample, this clone was seen a few times. The rearrangement joins TRBV18 to TRBJ1-5; D gene ambiguous. The CDR3 loop spans 13 amino acids. Germline CDR1 KGHSH, CDR2 LQKENI. Trimming stripped 2 bases from V and 7 bases from J, with 9 bases between. The CDR3 spells CASSPSGDQPQHF. The CDR3 DNA reads TGTGCCAGCTCACCATCAGGTGACCAGCCCCAGCATTTT.

This clone was counted only a few times. The chain has TRBV11-2 and TRBJ2-7; a weak D match, TRBD1 (5 bases). The CDR3 consists of 13 residues. Germline V lookup: CDR1 SGHAT, CDR2 FQNNGV. V was cut by 3 bases and J by 2 bases, with 8 bases left in between. CDR3 in amino acids: CASSLGRTYEQYF. The CDR3 DNA reads TGTGCCAGCAGCTTGGGGCGGACCTACGAGCAGTACTTC.

This clone was detected a few times. The CDR3 sequence: CASRREAPYEQYF. The CDR3 nucleotides read TGTGCCAGCAGGAGAGAGGCTCCATACGAGCAGTACTTC. V gene TRBV27 combines with J gene TRBJ2-7; D gene unclear. V was trimmed by 6 bases and J by 4 bases, leaving 13 bases between them. From germline, CDR1 is MNHEY and CDR2 SMNVEV (reference sequence). The CDR3 is 13 residues long.